The present T cell receptor beta chain was sequenced within a study of identical twins. The germline V gene has CDR1 DFQATT and CDR2 SNEGSKA (reference sequence). The V end was cut by 6 bases, the J end by 1 base, with 18 bases between. The CDR3 is 16 amino acids. One entry per CDR3 protein results from TCRdb running MiXCR on the 5' RACE reads. The data contain about 430,000 distinct CDR3 sequences, under 20% of them singletons. As regards this clonotype: Its antigen is unidentified.

Findings and caveats of the study: Compared with unrelated sharing, twin-shared out-of-frame alpha sequences had more low-probability sequences. Insertion counts were lower in abundant cord blood beta clonotypes, a trend that memory repertoires did not show. Out-of-frame TCR alpha sharing observed in monozygotic twins exceeded model estimates. In beta out-of-frame sequences, the excess sharing between twins was weaker.

The chain joins TRBV20-1 to TRBJ2-2; a weak D match, TRBD2 (5 bases). The receptor comes from a man in his fifties in good health. Sample: naive T cells sorted from blood. In nucleotides, the CDR3 is TGCAGTGCCAGAAACGGTGGGAGCGGGAACACCGGGGAGCTGTTTTTT. It encodes CSARNGGSGNTGELFF.